This T cell receptor beta chain was found in a study of blood T cell repertoires in COVID-19. Study as a whole: The samples span acute and convalescent COVID-19 from the United States, Italy and Spain. Sample material is recorded as cDNA or gDNA derived from T cells, B-cell-depleted T cells, or PBMCs.

J was trimmed by 15 bases and V by 4 bases; bases with no gene match: 10. CDR3 length: 14 amino acids. Germline V gene sequence: CDR1 SGHDT, CDR2 YYEEEE. In the authors' methods: Estimation of nucleated cell counts was performed using reference gene primer amplification. Assay used: immunoSEQ multiplex PCR; TCRdb lists only in-frame clones, some missing. That table is the source of V, J and clone size, and D and trimming were worked out from the DNA. The data contain hundreds of thousands of clones, 85% of them seen just once; the ten biggest clones take up 4% to 6%. V is TRBV5-6 and J is TRBJ2-1; 13 bases are a match to TRBD2. The sequenced sample consisted of peripheral blood. The clonotype comes from a man aged 50 to 59 with COVID-19, enrolled during active disease. Written as DNA, the CDR3 is TGTGCCAGCAGCCACATGACTAGCGGGGGGTATCGGTTCTTC. As protein: CASSHMTSGGYRFF. The whole variable domain, filled in from reference TRBV5-6 and TRBJ2-1, reads DAGVTQSPTHLIKTRGQQVTLRCSPKSGHDTVSWYQQALGQGPQFIFQYYEEEERQRGNFPDRFSGHQFPNYSSELNVNALLLGDSALYLCASSHMTSGGYRFFGPGTRLTVL.